This T cell receptor beta chain was observed in a study of cytomegalovirus exposure and HLA in healthy donors. This clone is a singleton in its sample. PCR was performed using 60 Vbeta and 13 Jbeta primers. The method was immunoSEQ multiplex PCR; TCRdb's version includes in-frame clones alone and lacks a portion of them. The data contain roughly 66,000 clones, approximately 60% of them singletons. CDR1 is MNHEY, CDR2 SMNVEV, per germline (reference sequence). Germline trimming cut 10 bases from V and 5 bases from J; bases unmatched to any gene: 8. The CDR3 runs to 13 residues. This receptor was identified in a woman between 45 and 65 years old in good health and CMV-seronegative. The specimen was PBMCs. This rearrangement joins TRBV27 to TRBJ1-2, with 9 bases matching TRBD1. The CDR3 DNA follows: TGTGCCACCCGGGGGACAGGGACATATGGCTACACCTTC. Amino acid sequence: CATRGTGTYGYTF.